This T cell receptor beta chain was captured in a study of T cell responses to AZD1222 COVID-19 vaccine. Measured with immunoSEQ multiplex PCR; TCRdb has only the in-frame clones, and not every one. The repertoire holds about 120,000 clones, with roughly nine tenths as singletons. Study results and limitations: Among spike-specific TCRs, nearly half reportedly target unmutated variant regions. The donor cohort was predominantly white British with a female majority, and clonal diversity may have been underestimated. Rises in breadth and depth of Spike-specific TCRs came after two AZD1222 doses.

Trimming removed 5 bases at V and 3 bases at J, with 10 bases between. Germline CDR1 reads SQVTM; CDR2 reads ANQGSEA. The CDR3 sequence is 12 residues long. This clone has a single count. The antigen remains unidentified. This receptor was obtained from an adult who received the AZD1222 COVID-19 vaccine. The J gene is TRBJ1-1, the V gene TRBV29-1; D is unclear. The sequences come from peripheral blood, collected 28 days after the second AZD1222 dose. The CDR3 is CSVRDGDTEAFF. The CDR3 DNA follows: TGCAGCGTTAGAGACGGTGACACTGAAGCTTTCTTT.